Each of the 3 T cell receptor beta chains below was sequenced from the same sample in a study of blood T cell repertoires in COVID-19. The assay was immunoSEQ multiplex PCR, and TCRdb's table has in-frame clones only and misses some. Of approximately 98,000 clones listed, around 76% are singletons. Sequenced material: peripheral blood. Every receptor here comes from a man at least 80 years old with acute or convalescent COVID-19.

The rearrangement uses TRBV28 and TRBJ2-5; no clear D gene. There are 12 residues in the CDR3. Trimming shortened V by 7 bases and J by 3 bases, and 9 bases separated the two germline ends. The germline V gene encodes CDR1 MDHEN and CDR2 SYDVKM. The chain's CDR3 is CASTQQKETQYF. The CDR3 region has the DNA TGTGCCAGCACCCAACAAAAAGAGACCCAGTACTTC.

The gene calls are TRBV6-5 and TRBJ1-4, with D possibly being TRBD1 (5 bases). This CDR3 region has 15 residues. Trimming shortened V by 2 bases and J by 6 bases, and 13 bases separated the two germline ends. Germline V gives CDR1 MNHEY, CDR2 SVGAGI. CDR3 loop: CASSYGGALDEKLFF. For the CDR3, the DNA is TGTGCCAGCAGTTACGGCGGGGCCTTGGATGAAAAACTGTTTTTT.

V is TRBV7-2 and J is TRBJ1-2, with D possibly being TRBD1 (5 bases). V was cut by 4 bases and J by 5 bases, with 11 bases left in between. The germline V gene encodes CDR1 SGHTA and CDR2 FQGNSA. The CDR3 has 13 residues. The CDR3 DNA follows: TGTGCCAGCAGCTGGGCCAGGGATTATGGCTACACCTTC. It specifies CASSWARDYGYTF.